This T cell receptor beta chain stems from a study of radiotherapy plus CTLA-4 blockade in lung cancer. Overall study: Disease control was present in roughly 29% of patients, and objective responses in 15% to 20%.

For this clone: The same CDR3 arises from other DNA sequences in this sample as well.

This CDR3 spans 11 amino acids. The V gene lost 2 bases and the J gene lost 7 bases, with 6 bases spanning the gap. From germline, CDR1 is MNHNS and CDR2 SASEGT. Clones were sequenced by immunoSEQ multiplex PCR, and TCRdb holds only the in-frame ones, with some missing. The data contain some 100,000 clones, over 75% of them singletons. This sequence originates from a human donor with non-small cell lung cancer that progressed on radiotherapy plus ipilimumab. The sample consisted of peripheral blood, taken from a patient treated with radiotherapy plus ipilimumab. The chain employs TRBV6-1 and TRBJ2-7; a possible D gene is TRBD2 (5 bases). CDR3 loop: CASSERGEQYF. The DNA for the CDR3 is TGTGCCAGCAGTGAAAGAGGGGAGCAGTACTTC.